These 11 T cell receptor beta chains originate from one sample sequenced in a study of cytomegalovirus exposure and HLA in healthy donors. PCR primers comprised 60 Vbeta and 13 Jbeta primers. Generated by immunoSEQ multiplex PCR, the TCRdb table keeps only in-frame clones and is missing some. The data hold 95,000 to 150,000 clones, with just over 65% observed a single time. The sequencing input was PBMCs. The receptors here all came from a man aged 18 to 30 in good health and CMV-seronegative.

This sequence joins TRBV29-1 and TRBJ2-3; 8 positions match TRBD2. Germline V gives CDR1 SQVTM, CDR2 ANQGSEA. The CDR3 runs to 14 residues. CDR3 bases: TGCAGAACTAGCGGAGACTCTAGCACAGATACGCAGTATTTT. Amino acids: CRTSGDSSTDTQYF.

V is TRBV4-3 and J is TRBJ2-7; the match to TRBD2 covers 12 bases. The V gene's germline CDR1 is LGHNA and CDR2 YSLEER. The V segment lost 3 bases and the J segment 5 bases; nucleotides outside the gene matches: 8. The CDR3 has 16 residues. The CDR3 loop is CASSQQTSGSLNEQYF. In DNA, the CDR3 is TGCGCCAGCAGCCAGCAGACTAGCGGGAGTCTGAACGAGCAGTACTTC.

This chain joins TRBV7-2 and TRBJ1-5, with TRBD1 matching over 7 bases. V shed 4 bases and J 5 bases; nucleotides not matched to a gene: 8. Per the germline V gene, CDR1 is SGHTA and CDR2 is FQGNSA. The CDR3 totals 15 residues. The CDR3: CASSSLGRGDQPQHF. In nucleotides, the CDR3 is TGTGCCAGCAGCTCCCTCGGCAGGGGGGATCAGCCCCAGCATTTT. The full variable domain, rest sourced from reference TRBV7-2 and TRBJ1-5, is GAGVSQSPSNKVTEKGKDVELRCDPISGHTALYWYRQSLGQGLEFLIYFQGNSAPDKSGLPSDRFSAERTGGSVSTLTIQRTQQEDSAVYLCASSSLGRGDQPQHFGDGTRLSIL.

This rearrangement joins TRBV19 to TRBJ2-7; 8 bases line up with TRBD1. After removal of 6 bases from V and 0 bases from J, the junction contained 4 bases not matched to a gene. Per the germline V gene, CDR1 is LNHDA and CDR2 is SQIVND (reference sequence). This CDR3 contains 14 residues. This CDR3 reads CASSPTGASYEQYF. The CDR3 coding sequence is TGTGCCAGTAGCCCGACAGGGGCCTCCTACGAGCAGTACTTC.

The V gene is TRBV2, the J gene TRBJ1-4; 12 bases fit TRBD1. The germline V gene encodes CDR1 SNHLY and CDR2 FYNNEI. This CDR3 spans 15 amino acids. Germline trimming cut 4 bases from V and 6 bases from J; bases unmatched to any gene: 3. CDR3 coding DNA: TGTGCCAGCAGTGGGGACAGGGGGCTTTATGAAAAACTGTTTTTT. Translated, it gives CASSGDRGLYEKLFF. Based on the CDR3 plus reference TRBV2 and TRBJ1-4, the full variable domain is EPEVTQTPSHQVTQMGQEVILRCVPISNHLYFYWYRQILGQKVEFLVSFYNNEISEKSEIFDDQFSVERPDGSNFTLKIRSTKLEDSAMYFCASSGDRGLYEKLFFGSGTQLSVL.

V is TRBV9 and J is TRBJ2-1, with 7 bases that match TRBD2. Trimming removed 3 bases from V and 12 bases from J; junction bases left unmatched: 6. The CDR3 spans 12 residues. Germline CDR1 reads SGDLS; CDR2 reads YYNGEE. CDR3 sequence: CASSAPAGRQFF. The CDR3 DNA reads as TGTGCCAGCAGCGCCCCAGCGGGGAGGCAGTTCTTC. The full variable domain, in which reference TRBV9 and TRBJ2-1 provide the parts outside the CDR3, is DSGVTQTPKHLITATGQRVTLRCSPRSGDLSVYWYQQSLDQGLQFLIQYYNGEERAKGNILERFSAQQFPDLHSELNLSSLELGDSALYFCASSAPAGRQFFGPGTRLTVL.

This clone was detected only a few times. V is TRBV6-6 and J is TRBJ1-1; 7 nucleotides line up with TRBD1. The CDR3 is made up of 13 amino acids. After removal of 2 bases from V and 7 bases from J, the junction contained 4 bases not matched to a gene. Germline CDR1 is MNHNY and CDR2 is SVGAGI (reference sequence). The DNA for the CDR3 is TGTGCCAGCAGTTACACACCAGGGGGTGAAGCTTTCTTT. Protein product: CASSYTPGGEAFF.

This CDR3 reads CASSLRQGNNQPQHF. In DNA, the CDR3 is TGTGCCAGCAGTTTACGGCAGGGTAACAATCAGCCCCAGCATTTT. The chain employs TRBV28 and TRBJ1-5; D is perhaps TRBD1 (5 bases). The CDR3 extends over 15 amino acids. The germline V and J ends were trimmed by 2 bases and 3 bases, with 11 bases remaining between them. Germline V gene lookup returns CDR1 MDHEN and CDR2 SYDVKM.

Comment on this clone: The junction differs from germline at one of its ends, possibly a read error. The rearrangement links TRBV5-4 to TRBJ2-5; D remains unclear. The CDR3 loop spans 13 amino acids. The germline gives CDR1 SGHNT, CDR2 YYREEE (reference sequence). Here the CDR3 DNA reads TGTGTCAGCAGCTTCAGTCTTCAAGAGACCCAGTACTTC. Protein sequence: CVSSFSLQETQYF.

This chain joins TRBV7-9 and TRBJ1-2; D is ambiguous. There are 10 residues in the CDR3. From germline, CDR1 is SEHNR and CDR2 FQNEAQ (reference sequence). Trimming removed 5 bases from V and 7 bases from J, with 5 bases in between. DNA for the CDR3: TGTGCCAGCAGCCGCAGTGGCTACACCTTC. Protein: CASSRSGYTF.

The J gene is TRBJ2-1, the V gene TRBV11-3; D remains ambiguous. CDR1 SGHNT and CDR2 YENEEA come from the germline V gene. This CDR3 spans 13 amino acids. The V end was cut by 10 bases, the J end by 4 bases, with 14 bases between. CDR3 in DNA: TGTGCCACTCAAAAGAGGCTTTACAATGAGCAGTTCTTC. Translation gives CATQKRLYNEQFF.